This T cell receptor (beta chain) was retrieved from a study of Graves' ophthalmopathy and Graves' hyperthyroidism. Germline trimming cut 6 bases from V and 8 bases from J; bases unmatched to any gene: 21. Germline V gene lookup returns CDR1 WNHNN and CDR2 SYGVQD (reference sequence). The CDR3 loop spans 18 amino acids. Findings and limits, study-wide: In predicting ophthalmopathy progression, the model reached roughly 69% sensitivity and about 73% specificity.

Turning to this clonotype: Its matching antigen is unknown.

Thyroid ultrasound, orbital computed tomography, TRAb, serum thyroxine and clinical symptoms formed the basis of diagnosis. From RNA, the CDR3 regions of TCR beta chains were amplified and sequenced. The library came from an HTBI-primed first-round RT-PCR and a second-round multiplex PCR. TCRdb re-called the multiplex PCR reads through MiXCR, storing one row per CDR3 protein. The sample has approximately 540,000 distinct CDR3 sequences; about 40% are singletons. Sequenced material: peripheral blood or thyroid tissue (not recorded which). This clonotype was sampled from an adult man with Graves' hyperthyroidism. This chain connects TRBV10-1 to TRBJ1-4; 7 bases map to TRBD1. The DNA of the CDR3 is TGCGCCAGCAGCCAAGATCGAAGACAGGGAATTCCTCGGGAAAAACTGTTTTTT. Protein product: CASSQDRRQGIPREKLFF.